The entry below describes one T cell receptor beta chain. The antigen remains unidentified. It may be a read error: a sequence one base away is much more abundant. The sample originates from a study of blood T cells in healthy people across ages. The overall study: Capture via template switching afforded approximately one barcoded beta molecule per two T cells.

Study results and limitations: Estimates based on one million T cells were treated as lower bounds. Diversity of TCR beta per million T cells declined in a roughly linear way with age.

The V and J ends lost 0 bases and 13 bases respectively, with 16 bases between them. The CDR3 is made up of 14 amino acids. Germline-derived CDR1 and CDR2 are LGHNA and YSLEER. The use of a sample-barcoded 5' primer and a J-beta primer mix characterized a second PCR of about 7 to 12 cycles. The authors tagged each cDNA molecule using a template-switch adaptor with 12 random nucleotides. MiXCR, applied by TCRdb to the 5' RACE reads, yields one record per CDR3 protein. The sample carries roughly 2 million distinct CDR3 sequences, around 50% recorded once. This sequence originates from a woman aged 40-49 years in good health. Specimen: blood. The chain couples TRBV4-3 to TRBJ2-1; D might be TRBD1 (6 bases). This CDR3 reads CASSQDQGKETQFF. The CDR3 DNA is TGCGCCAGCAGCCAAGATCAGGGGAAAGAGACCCAGTTCTTC.